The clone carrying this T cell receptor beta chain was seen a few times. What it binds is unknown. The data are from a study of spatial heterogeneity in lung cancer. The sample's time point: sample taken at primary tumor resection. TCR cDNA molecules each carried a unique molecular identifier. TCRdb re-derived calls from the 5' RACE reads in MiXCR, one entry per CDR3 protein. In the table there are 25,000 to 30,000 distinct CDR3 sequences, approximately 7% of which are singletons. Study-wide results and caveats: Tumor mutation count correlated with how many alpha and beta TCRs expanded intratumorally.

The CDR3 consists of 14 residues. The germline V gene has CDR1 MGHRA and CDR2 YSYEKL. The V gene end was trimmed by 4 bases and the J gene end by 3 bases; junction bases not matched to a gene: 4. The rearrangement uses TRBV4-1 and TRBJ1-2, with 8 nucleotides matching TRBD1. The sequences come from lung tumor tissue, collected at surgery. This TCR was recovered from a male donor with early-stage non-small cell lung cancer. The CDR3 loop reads CASSRTGFDYGYTF. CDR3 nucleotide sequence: TGCGCCAGCAGCCGGACAGGGTTTGACTATGGCTACACCTTC.